This entry describes one T cell receptor beta chain. The record originates from a study of T cell changes during pregnancy in multiple sclerosis. This table comes from immunoSEQ multiplex PCR, and its TCRdb copy is limited to in-frame clones, with some not included. The table has roughly 39,000 clones, over 90% seen once. This CDR3 has 15 residues. V lost 4 bases to trimming and J lost 0 bases; unmatched junction nucleotides: 3. Germline values: CDR1 LNHDA, CDR2 SQIVND (reference sequence). This specimen was CD4+ T cells from peripheral blood mononuclear cells, taken after pregnancy. The rearrangement uses TRBV19 and TRBJ2-1; 7 positions match TRBD1. This receptor was obtained from a female donor in good health, enrolled as a control in a pregnancy study. CDR3 DNA: TGTGCCAGTAGTACGACAGGGAGCTCCTACAATGAGCAGTTCTTC. It yields the protein CASSTTGSSYNEQFF.